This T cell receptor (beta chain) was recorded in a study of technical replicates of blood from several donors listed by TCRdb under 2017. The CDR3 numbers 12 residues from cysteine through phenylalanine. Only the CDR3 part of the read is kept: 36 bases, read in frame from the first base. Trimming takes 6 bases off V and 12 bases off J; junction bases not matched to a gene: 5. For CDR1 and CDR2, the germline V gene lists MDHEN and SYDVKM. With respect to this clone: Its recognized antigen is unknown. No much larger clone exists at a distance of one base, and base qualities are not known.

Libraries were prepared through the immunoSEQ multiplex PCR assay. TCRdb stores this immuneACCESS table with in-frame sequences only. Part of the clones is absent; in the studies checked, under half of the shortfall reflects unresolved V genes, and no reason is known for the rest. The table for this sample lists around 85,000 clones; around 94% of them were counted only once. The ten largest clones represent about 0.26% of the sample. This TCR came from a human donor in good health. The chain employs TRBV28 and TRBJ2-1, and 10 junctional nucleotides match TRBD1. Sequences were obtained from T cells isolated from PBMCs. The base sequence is TGTGCCAGCAGCCGCGACAGGGGGCGGCAGTTCTTC. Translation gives CASSRDRGRQFF. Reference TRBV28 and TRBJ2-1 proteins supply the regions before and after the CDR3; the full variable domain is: DVKVTQSSRYLVKRTGEKVFLECVQDMDHENMFWYRQDPGLGLRLIYFSYDVKMKEKGDIPEGYSVSREKKERFSLILESASTNQTSMYLCASSRDRGRQFFGPGTRLTVL.